This T cell receptor beta chain emerged from a study of blood T cell dynamics during melanoma immunotherapy. For the study at large: Standard first-line treatment here was pembrolizumab or nivolumab plus ipilimumab in metastatic melanoma.

The study's findings and limits: Cell-free DNA CDR3 sequences most resembled the immune-effector CD8+ subset, which was also most clonal. Whether repertoire-driving clones were melanoma-specific could not be determined.

Sequenced by immunoSEQ multiplex PCR; TCRdb stores in-frame clones only, minus some. The table records 910 or so clones, 84% of them present only once. Specified time point: week 3, after first cycle of checkpoint inhibitor. The CD3+ CD4- CD8+ CD45RA- CD45RO-high CD27- CCR7- memory phenotype defined TIE cells. At 12 weeks after first infusion, RECIST 1.1 defined response for most patients. A word on this clone: The antigen is unknown.

The receptor was derived from a human donor with melanoma. Sample: CD8+ T cells from blood, taken from a patient treated with checkpoint blockade.

Here the CDR3 DNA reads TGTGCCAGCAGCTTAGAGACGAGCAATCAGCCCCAGCATTTT. Translated: CASSLETSNQPQHF. This chain uses TRBV7-9 with TRBJ1-5; D not resolved. With 1 base removed from V and 1 base from J, the gap between germline ends came to 5 bases. Germline assignment: CDR1 SEHNR and CDR2 FQNEAQ (reference sequence). The CDR3 length is 14 residues.